The clone carrying this T cell receptor beta chain was found a few times. As yet, its antigen is unknown. As for time point: sample taken at primary tumor resection. Whole RNA from tumor, nontumor lung or frozen PBMC was sequenced unsorted. Samples were donated by 72 untreated early-stage non-small cell lung cancer patients. A unique molecular identifier was carried by every single TCR cDNA molecule. From the 5' RACE reads, TCRdb called clonotypes with MiXCR, one entry per CDR3 protein. The sample contains fewer than 45,000 distinct CDR3 sequences, around 7.1% of which appear only once. This sample was included in a study of spatial heterogeneity in lung cancer. On the study more broadly: Alpha-chain sequences were consistently detected in smaller numbers than beta-chain sequences. General study findings and limits: Follow-up blood showed ubiquitous expanded tumor TCRs less than blood at resection did.

CDR1 and CDR2 from the germline V gene are SGHTA and FQGNSA. The CDR3 runs to 16 residues. Trimming stripped 2 bases from V and 4 bases from J, with 17 bases between. The clonotype originates from a female donor with early-stage non-small cell lung cancer. Sequencing used PBMCs, obtained at surgery. The chain carries TRBV7-2 and TRBJ2-5; possibly TRBD2 for D (6 bases). The CDR3 loop is CASSLMGDSRVETQYF. CDR3 DNA sequence: TGTGCCAGCAGCTTAATGGGGGACTCCAGGGTAGAGACCCAGTACTTC.